The rows below give T cell receptor beta chains drawn from one sample of a study of CD8 T cells in ankylosing spondylitis. TCRdb passed the 5' RACE reads through MiXCR, listing each CDR3 protein once. Counted here are over 700,000 distinct CDR3 sequences, 19% occurring once; the ten biggest clones make up around 19%. Material for sequencing was blood, either unsorted or a sorted T cell fraction (not recorded which). These receptors originate from a male donor with ankylosing spondylitis. Both conserved end residues are part of each CDR3. D genes are given only for firm matches. A clone size is listed for some rows: how often the clone was seen (once, few, many), or a class if it is expanded.

V: TRBV6-1; D: NA; size: NA; J: TRBJ1-4; CDR3: CASSPNRDSGLNEKLFF; DNA: TGTGCCAGCAGCCCAAACAGGGACTCGGGGCTTAATGAAAAACTGTTTTTT
V: TRBV5-1; D: NA; size: many; J: TRBJ1-5; CDR3: CASSPSGIGQPQHF; DNA: TGCGCCAGCAGCCCGTCGGGGATAGGTCAGCCCCAGCATTTT
V: TRBV13; D: NA; size: NA; J: TRBJ2-2; CDR3: CASSLAFRDDTGELFF; DNA: TGTGCCAGCAGCTTAGCGTTCAGGGACGACACCGGGGAGCTGTTTTTT
V: TRBV12-3/TRBV12-4; D: NA; size: many; J: TRBJ1-3; CDR3: CASSTDTGNTIYF; DNA: TGTGCCAGCAGTACTGATACTGGAAACACCATATATTTT
V: TRBV15; D: TRBD2; size: many; J: TRBJ2-1; CDR3: CATSRDYGGGADEQFF; DNA: TGTGCCACCAGCAGAGATTACGGCGGGGGGGCAGATGAGCAGTTCTTC
V: TRBV5-1; D: NA; size: NA; J: TRBJ2-5; CDR3: CASSPPQGVSETQYF; DNA: TGCGCCAGCAGCCCGCCCCAGGGAGTTAGTGAGACCCAGTACTTC
V: TRBV6-1; D: NA; size: NA; J: TRBJ1-6; CDR3: CASSKNRIAYNSPLHF; DNA: TGTGCCAGCAGTAAAAACAGAATTGCTTATAATTCACCCCTCCACTTT
V: TRBV27; D: NA; size: few; J: TRBJ2-1; CDR3: CASSSAGEQFF; DNA: TGTGCCAGCAGCTCCGCCGGTGAGCAGTTCTTC
V: TRBV20-1; D: TRBD2; size: few; J: TRBJ2-5; CDR3: CSARDSTSGRKETQYF; DNA: TGCAGTGCTAGAGATAGTACTAGCGGGAGGAAAGAGACCCAGTACTTC
V: TRBV2; D: NA; size: NA; J: TRBJ1-2; CDR3: CASSDVQGWHGYTF; DNA: TGTGCCAGCAGTGATGTCCAGGGGTGGCATGGCTACACCTTC
V: TRBV5-5; D: NA; size: few; J: TRBJ1-4; CDR3: CASSQPTVEKLFF; DNA: TGTGCCAGCAGCCAACCGACAGTCGAAAAACTGTTTTTT
V: TRBV6-1; D: NA; size: NA; J: TRBJ1-1; CDR3: CASTRTGTNTEAFF; DNA: TGTGCCAGCACCCGGACCGGAACGAACACTGAAGCTTTCTTT
V: TRBV5-5; D: NA; size: many; J: TRBJ1-1; CDR3: CASSLIQNTEAFF; DNA: TGTGCCAGCAGCTTAATACAGAACACTGAAGCTTTCTTT
V: TRBV5-6; D: NA; size: NA; J: TRBJ2-1; CDR3: CASSLMGQEGWIF; DNA: TGTGCCAGCAGCTTGATGGGACAAGAGGGGTGGATCTTC
V: TRBV28; D: NA; size: NA; J: TRBJ2-5; CDR3: CASRPQFPAGPEETQYF; DNA: TGTGCCAGCAGACCGCAGTTCCCCGCAGGGCCCGAAGAGACCCAGTACTTC
V: TRBV12-3/TRBV12-4; D: NA; size: NA; J: TRBJ2-2; CDR3: CAIRAGELFF; DNA: TGTGCCATCCGAGCCGGGGAGCTGTTTTTT
V: TRBV12-3/TRBV12-4; D: NA; size: few; J: TRBJ2-3; CDR3: CASSLNGDTDTQYF; DNA: TGTGCCAGCAGTTTAAATGGGGACACAGATACGCAGTATTTT
V: TRBV6-2/TRBV6-3; D: TRBD2; size: few; J: TRBJ2-7; CDR3: CAGGGGQTYEQYF; DNA: TGTGCCGGGGGGGGAGGCCAAACCTACGAGCAGTACTTC
V: TRBV20-1; D: TRBD2; size: NA; J: TRBJ2-3; CDR3: CSANTGREKVDTQYF; DNA: TGCAGTGCGAACACTGGGCGGGAGAAGGTAGATACGCAGTATTTT